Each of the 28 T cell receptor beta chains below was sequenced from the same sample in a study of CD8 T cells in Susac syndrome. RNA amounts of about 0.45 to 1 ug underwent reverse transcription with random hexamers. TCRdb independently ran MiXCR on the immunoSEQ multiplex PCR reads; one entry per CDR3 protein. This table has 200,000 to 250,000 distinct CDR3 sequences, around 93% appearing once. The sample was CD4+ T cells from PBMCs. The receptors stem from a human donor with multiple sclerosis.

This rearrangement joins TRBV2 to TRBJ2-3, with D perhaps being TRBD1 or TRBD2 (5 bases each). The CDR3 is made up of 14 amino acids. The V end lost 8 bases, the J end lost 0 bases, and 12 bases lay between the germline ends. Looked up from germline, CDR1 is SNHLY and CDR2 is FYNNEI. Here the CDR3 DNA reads TGTGCCAGCCGGGACCAGATTAGCACAGATACGCAGTATTTT. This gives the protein CASRDQISTDTQYF.

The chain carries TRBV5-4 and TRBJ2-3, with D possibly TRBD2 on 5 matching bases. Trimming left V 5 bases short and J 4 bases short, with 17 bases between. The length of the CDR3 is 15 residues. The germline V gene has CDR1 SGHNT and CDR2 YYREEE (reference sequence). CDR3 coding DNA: TGTGCCAGCAGTCCCGACTATTCAGTTGCAGATACGCAGTATTTT. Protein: CASSPDYSVADTQYF.

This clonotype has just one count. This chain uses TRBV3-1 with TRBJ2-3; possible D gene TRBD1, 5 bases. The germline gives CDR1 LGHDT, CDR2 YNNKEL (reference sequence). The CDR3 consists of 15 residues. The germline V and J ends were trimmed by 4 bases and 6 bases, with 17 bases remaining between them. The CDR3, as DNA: TGTGCCAGCAGCCGCGACAGACGCCCTTTGGATACGCAGTATTTT. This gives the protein CASSRDRRPLDTQYF.

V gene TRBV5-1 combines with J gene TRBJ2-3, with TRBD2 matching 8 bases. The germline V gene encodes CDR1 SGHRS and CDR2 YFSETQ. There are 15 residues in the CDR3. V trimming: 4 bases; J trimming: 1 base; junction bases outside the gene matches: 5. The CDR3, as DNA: TGCGCCAGCAGCATTCAGACTAGCGGCACAGATACGCAGTATTTT. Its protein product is CASSIQTSGTDTQYF. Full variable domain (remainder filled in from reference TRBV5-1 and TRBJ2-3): KAGVTQTPRYLIKTRGQQVTLSCSPISGHRSVSWYQQTPGQGLQFLFEYFSETQRNKGNFPGRFSGRQFSNSRSEMNVSTLELGDSALYLCASSIQTSGTDTQYFGPGTRLTVL.

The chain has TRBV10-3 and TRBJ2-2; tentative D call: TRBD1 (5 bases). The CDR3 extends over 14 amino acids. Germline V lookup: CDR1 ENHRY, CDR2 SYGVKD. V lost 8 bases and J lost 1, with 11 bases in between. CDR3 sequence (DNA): TGTGCCATCGACCAGGGTCGGAACACCGGGGAGCTGTTTTTT. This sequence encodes CAIDQGRNTGELFF.

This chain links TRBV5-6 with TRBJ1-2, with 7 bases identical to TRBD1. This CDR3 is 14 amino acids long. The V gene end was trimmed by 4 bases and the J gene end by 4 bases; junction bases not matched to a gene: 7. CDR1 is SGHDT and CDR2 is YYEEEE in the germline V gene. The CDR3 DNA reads TGTGCCAGCAGCCGACCGGGACAGATCTATGGCTACACCTTC. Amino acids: CASSRPGQIYGYTF.

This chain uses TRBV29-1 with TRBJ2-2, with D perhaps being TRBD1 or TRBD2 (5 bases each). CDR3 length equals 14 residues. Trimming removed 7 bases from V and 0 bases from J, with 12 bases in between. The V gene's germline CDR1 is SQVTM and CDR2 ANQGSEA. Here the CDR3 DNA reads TGCAGCGCGGGGCTGGGAACGAACACCGGGGAGCTGTTTTTT. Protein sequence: CSAGLGTNTGELFF.

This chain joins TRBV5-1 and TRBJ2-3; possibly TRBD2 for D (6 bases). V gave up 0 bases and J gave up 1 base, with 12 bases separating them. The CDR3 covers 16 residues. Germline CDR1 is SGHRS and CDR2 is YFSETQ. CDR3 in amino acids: CASSLEDSGRTDTQYF. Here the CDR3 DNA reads TGCGCCAGCAGCTTGGAGGATAGCGGACGCACAGATACGCAGTATTTT.

CDR3 nucleotides: TGTGCCAGCACCAGGGGGGGGCCGGTCGGGGAGCTGTTTTTT. Its translation: CASTRGGPVGELFF. The chain links TRBV11-1 to TRBJ2-2, with D perhaps assigned TRBD1 or TRBD2 (7 bases each). CDR3 size: 14 residues. Trimming cost V 7 bases and J 7 bases, with 16 bases left between them. CDR1 and CDR2 from the germline V gene are SGHAT and FQDESV (reference sequence).

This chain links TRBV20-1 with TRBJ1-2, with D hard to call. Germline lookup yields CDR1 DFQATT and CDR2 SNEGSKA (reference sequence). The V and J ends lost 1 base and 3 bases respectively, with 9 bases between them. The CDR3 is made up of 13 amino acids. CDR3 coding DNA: TGCAGTGCTAGAGTGGAAATGGACTATGGCTACACCTTC. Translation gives CSARVEMDYGYTF.

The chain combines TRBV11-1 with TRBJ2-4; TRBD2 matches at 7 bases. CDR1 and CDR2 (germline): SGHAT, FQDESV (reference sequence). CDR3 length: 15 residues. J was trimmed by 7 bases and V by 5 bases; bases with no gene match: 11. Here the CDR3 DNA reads TGTGCCAGCAGCCCGAATCCGGGGGGATGGAACATTCAGTACTTC. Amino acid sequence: CASSPNPGGWNIQYF.

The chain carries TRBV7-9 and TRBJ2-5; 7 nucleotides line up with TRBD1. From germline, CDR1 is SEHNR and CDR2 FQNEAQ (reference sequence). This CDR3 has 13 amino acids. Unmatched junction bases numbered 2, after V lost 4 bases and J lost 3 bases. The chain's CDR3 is CASSYRGEETQYF. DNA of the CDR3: TGTGCCAGCAGCTACAGGGGAGAAGAGACCCAGTACTTC.

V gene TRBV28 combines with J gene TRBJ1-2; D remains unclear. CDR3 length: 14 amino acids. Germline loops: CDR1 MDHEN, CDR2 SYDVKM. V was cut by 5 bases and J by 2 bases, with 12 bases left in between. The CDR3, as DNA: TGTGCCAGCAGTCTCGGGCAGGACAACTATGGCTACACCTTC. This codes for CASSLGQDNYGYTF.

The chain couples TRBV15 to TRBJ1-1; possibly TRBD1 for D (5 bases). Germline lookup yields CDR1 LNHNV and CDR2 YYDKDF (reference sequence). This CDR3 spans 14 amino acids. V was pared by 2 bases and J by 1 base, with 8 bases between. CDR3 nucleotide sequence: TGTGCCACCAGCAGATCGGGGGGGAACACTGAAGCTTTCTTT. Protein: CATSRSGGNTEAFF.

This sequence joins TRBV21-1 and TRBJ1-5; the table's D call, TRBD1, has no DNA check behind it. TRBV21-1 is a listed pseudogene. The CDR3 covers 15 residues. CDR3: CASSKPHRIHQPQHF. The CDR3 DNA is TGTGCCAGCAGCAAACCCCACAGGATACATCAGCCCCAGCATTTT.

For the CDR3, the DNA is TGCAGTGCTAGTAAGGGGGTGGGCGAGCAGTACGTC. Translating it yields CSASKGVGEQYV. The chain carries TRBV20-1 and TRBJ2-7, with D possibly TRBD1 on 6 matching bases. V was trimmed by 3 bases and J by 6 bases, leaving 12 bases between them. This CDR3 spans 12 amino acids. From germline, CDR1 is DFQATT and CDR2 SNEGSKA (reference sequence).

CDR3 nucleotides: TGTGCCAGCTGGGACGGCCCGGGGACCGGGGAGCTGTTTTTT. This sequence encodes CASWDGPGTGELFF. The V gene is TRBV12-3 or TRBV12-4, the J gene TRBJ2-2; D may be TRBD1 or TRBD2 (5 bases each). Trimming shortened V by 8 bases and J by 5 bases, and 15 bases separated the two germline ends. The CDR3 is 14 amino acids.

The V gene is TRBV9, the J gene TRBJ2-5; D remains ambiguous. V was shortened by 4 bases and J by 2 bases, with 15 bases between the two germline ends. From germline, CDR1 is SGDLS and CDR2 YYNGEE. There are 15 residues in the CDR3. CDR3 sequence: CASSPAPRAQETQYF. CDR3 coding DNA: TGTGCCAGCAGCCCCGCCCCGCGAGCACAAGAGACCCAGTACTTC.

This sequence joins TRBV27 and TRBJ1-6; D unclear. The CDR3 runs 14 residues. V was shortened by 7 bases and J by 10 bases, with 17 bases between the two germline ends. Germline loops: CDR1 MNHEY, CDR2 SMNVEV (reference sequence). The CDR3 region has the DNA TGTGCCAGCACCCCGGACTACTCCCACTCACCCCTCCACTTT. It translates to CASTPDYSHSPLHF.

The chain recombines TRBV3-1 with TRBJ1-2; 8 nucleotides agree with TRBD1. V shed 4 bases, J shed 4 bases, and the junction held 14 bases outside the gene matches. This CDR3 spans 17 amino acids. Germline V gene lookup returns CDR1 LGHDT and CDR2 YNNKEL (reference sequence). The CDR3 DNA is TGTGCCAGCAGCCCGACCGTAAACCAGGGGGCCGGCTATGGCTACACCTTC. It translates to CASSPTVNQGAGYGYTF.

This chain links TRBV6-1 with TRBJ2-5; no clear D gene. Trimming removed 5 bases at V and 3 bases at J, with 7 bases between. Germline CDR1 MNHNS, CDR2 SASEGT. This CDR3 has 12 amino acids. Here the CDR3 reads CASSMAEETQYF. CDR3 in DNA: TGTGCCAGCAGTATGGCAGAAGAGACCCAGTACTTC.

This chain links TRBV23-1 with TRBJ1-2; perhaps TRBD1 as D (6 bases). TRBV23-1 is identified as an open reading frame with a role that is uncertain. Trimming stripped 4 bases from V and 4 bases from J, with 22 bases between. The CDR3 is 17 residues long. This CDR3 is CASSPPGGRGPTYGYTF. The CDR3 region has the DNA TGCGCCAGCAGTCCCCCGGGGGGCAGGGGACCCACCTATGGCTACACCTTC.

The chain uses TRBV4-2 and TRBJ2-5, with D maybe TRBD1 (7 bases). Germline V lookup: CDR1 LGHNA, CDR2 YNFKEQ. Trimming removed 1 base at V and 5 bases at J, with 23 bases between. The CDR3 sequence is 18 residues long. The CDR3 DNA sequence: TGTGCCAGCAGCCAAGGGTCGAGACTAGGGGGCAAGAAGGAGACCCAGTACTTC. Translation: CASSQGSRLGGKKETQYF.

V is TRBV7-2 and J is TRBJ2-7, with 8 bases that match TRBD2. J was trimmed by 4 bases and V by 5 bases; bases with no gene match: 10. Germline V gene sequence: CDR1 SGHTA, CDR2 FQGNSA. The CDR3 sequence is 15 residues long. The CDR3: CASSRGSGSEYEQYV. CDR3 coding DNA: TGTGCCAGCAGCCGAGGCAGCGGGAGTGAATACGAGCAGTACGTC.

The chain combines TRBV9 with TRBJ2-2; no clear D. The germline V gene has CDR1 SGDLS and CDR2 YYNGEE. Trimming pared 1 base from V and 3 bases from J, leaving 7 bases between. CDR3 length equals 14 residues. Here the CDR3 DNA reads TGTGCCAGCAGCGTACTGGCAGACACCGGGGAGCTGTTTTTT. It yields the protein CASSVLADTGELFF. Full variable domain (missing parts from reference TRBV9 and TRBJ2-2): DSGVTQTPKHLITATGQRVTLRCSPRSGDLSVYWYQQSLDQGLQFLIQYYNGEERAKGNILERFSAQQFPDLHSELNLSSLELGDSALYFCASSVLADTGELFFGEGSRLTVL.

CDR3 in amino acids: CSAREVAKNIQYF. The CDR3 DNA reads as TGCAGTGCTAGGGAAGTAGCCAAAAACATTCAGTACTTC. This rearrangement joins TRBV20-1 to TRBJ2-4, with no clear D. Trimming shortened V by 3 bases and J by 0 bases, and 6 bases separated the two germline ends. CDR1 is DFQATT, CDR2 SNEGSKA, per germline (reference sequence). This CDR3 region has 13 residues.

CDR3 coding DNA: TGCAGTGCCACGGGGGTGGGGGAAAACATTCAGTACTTC. It is translated as CSATGVGENIQYF. The rearrangement links TRBV20-1 to TRBJ2-4, with D perhaps TRBD2 (6 bases). The CDR3 length is 13 residues. V lost 6 bases, J lost 5 bases, and 14 bases lay in between. The V gene's germline CDR1 is DFQATT and CDR2 SNEGSKA (reference sequence).

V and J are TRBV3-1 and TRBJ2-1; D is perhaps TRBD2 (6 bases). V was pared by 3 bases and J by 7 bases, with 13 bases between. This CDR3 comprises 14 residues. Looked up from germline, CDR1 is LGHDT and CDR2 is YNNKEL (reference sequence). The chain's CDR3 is CASSHPRGRNEQFF. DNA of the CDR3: TGTGCCAGCAGCCATCCGCGGGGCCGGAATGAGCAGTTCTTC.